This TCR beta chain was recorded in a study of CD8+CD57+ T cells in acquired aplastic anemia. The wider study: Each DNA sample taken from sorted CD4+ and CD8+ cells came to about 3 ug on average.

TCR beta VDJ and CDR3 profiling used genomic DNA as template. TCRdb fed the reads into MiXCR, producing one record per CDR3 protein. The sample includes 150,000 to 200,000 distinct CDR3 sequences, 64% of them seen just once. The CDR3 spans 16 residues. J lost 2 bases, V lost 0 bases, and 4 bases had no gene match. Germline CDR1 is ENHRY and CDR2 is SYGVKD. Worth noting for this clonotype: Antigen: not known.

Whole-study results and caveats: Twenty-nine shared CD8+ CDR3s appeared highly expressed within patients' immunodominant clones. Statistical testing detected no significant gap in CD8+ Simpson's diversity between patients and controls.

V usage is TRBV10-3 and J usage is TRBJ2-3; 8 bases fit TRBD2. The sequence was collected from a human donor with severe aplastic anemia or a healthy control (not recorded which). What was sequenced was sorted CD4+, CD8+, or CD8+CD57+ T cells (not recorded which) from PBMCs. Here the CDR3 reads CAISESSGGTTDTQYF. The CDR3 nucleotides read TGTGCCATCAGTGAGTCGTCGGGAGGGACCACAGATACGCAGTATTTT.